Presented here are 8 T cell receptor beta chains from one specimen sequenced in a study of breast tumors, draining lymph nodes, adjacent tissues. The lymph nodes were axillary draining lymph nodes from breast cancer patients. TCRdb re-derived calls from the multiplex PCR reads in MiXCR, one entry per CDR3 protein. The data show approximately 210,000 distinct CDR3 sequences, less than 45% seen once. Sequencing input: axillary lymph node tissue. The origin of the receptors is a female donor with breast cancer. Some clones in this sample may be carry-over from other donors' samples.

This clonotype was counted at least ten times. The chain recombines TRBV5-5 with TRBJ2-5; D is unclear. The CDR3 consists of 14 residues. The ends were cut back, 1 base at V and 2 bases at J, with 9 bases in the middle. Germline-derived CDR1 and CDR2 are SGHKS and YYEKEE (reference sequence). The chain's CDR3 is CASSLTGPQETQYF. In nucleotides, the CDR3 is TGTGCCAGCAGCTTGACTGGGCCTCAAGAGACCCAGTACTTC.

This clonotype was recorded many times. V and J are TRBV20-1 and TRBJ2-2, with 7 bases identical to TRBD2. The V and J ends lost 6 bases and 3 bases, in that order; junction bases with no gene match: 7. CDR3 length equals 14 residues. Germline CDR1 reads DFQATT; CDR2 reads SNEGSKA (reference sequence). In DNA, the CDR3 is TGCAGTGCCGCCGGACTAGGTGACACCGGGGAGCTGTTTTTT. Its translation is CSAAGLGDTGELFF.

A word on this clonotype: An end of the junction does not agree with germline; a read error may underlie this. The chain joins TRBV7-3 to TRBJ1-2, with D possibly TRBD1 on 5 matching bases. The germline gives CDR1 SGHTA, CDR2 FQGTGA. The CDR3 sequence is 15 residues long. The CDR3 loop is CASSPRGGTNYGYPF. The CDR3, as DNA: TGTGCCAGCAGCCCCCGGGGGGGAACTAACTATGGCTACCCCTTC.

This clonotype was seen repeatedly, ten times or more. The chain uses TRBV10-3 and TRBJ2-3, with D hard to call. CDR1 and CDR2 from the germline V gene are ENHRY and SYGVKD. V dropped 0 bases and J dropped 6 bases, with 13 bases sitting between them. The CDR3 totals 15 residues. CDR3 region: CAISESITALDTQYF. The DNA of the CDR3 is TGTGCCATCAGTGAGTCGATTACTGCGTTGGATACGCAGTATTTT.

The chain uses TRBV20-1 and TRBJ1-4; TRBD1 might be the D (6 bases). Germline V gene lookup returns CDR1 DFQATT and CDR2 SNEGSKA (reference sequence). The CDR3 has 14 residues. V lost 1 base to trimming and J lost 8 bases, with 14 bases between them. CDR3 loop: CSARVLDGGEKLFF. In DNA, the CDR3 is TGCAGTGCTAGAGTGTTGGACGGGGGCGAAAAACTGTTTTTT.

This clonotype was recorded at least ten times. CDR3 coding DNA: TGTGCCAGCAGCCGTCTAGCGGGGTCCTACAATGAGCAGTTCTTC. Translated, it gives CASSRLAGSYNEQFF. The rearrangement joins TRBV7-8 to TRBJ2-1, with 9 bases fitting TRBD2. V lost 5 bases and J lost 1; bases outside the gene matches: 3. Per the germline V gene, CDR1 is SGHVS and CDR2 is FQNEAQ. The CDR3 has 15 amino acids.

This clonotype was recorded at least ten times. J is TRBJ2-1 and V is TRBV24-1; no definite D call. V was pared by 2 bases and J by 5 bases, with 6 bases between. Germline lookup yields CDR1 KGHDR and CDR2 SFDVKD. This CDR3 has 13 amino acids. Here the CDR3 DNA reads TGTGCCACCAGTGATTCCCCAGACAATGAGCAGTTCTTC. Translating it yields CATSDSPDNEQFF.

This clonotype appeared many times. V is TRBV7-3 and J is TRBJ2-5; 9 bases are a match to TRBD1. Unmatched junction bases numbered 5, after V lost 4 bases and J lost 5 bases. This CDR3 contains 14 residues. The V gene's germline CDR1 is SGHTA and CDR2 FQGTGA. The CDR3 region has the DNA TGTGCCAGCAGCTGGGGACAGGGAGGGGAGACCCAGTACTTC. Its translation: CASSWGQGGETQYF.